Shown below are 22 T cell receptor beta chains from a single sample sequenced in a study of tumor-infiltrating lymphocytes in primary liver carcinoma. The tissue used was unsorted bulk material of about 19-31 mg. RNA and DNA were co-extracted from it with the AllPrep DNA/RNA mini kit. From about 490 ng of total RNA, TCR beta-specific cDNA was reverse-transcribed using a constant-region primer. Library construction for TCR beta comprised three nested multiplex PCR rounds performed with slightly modified ARM-PCR. For around 10 cycles apiece, the opening two PCR rounds ran with TRBV1-TRBV30 forward primers and a C-beta reverse primer. TCRdb processed the multiplex PCR reads anew with MiXCR; each CDR3 protein has one entry. The sample lists about 120,000 distinct CDR3 sequences; roughly 75% were seen once. Material for sequencing was tumor-adjacent normal liver tissue. These receptors were taken from a woman aged 55-69 years with primary liver carcinoma and hepatitis B virus infection.

A remark on this clonotype: At one boundary the junction diverges from the germline segment, which might be a read error. The chain links TRBV6-5 to TRBJ2-3; no reliable D call. Germline V gives CDR1 MNHEY, CDR2 SVGAGI. This CDR3 has 14 residues. CDR3 region: CACSYKGNTDSQYF. Here the CDR3 DNA reads TGTGCCTGCAGTTACAAAGGAAACACAGATTCGCAGTATTTT.

To note about this clonotype: An end of the junction differs from the germline gene, which may be a read error. V usage is TRBV11-2 and J usage is TRBJ2-2; D is unresolved. The CDR3 has 13 amino acids. Germline CDR1 is SGHAT and CDR2 is FQNNGV. CDR3 nucleotide sequence: TGTGCCAGCAGCTTAATGCGTTACGGTGAGCTATTTTTT. Its translation: CASSLMRYGELFF.

As concerns this clonotype: Without the conserved terminal phenylalanine or tryptophan, this CDR3 likely stems from a read error. The gene calls are TRBV6-5 and TRBJ1-1; D uncertain. The CDR3 is made up of 13 amino acids. Germline CDR1 MNHEY, CDR2 SVGAGI. The CDR3 coding sequence is TGTGGCAGCAGTTACCGAGGGCCCACTGAAGCTTTCATT. This translates into CGSSYRGPTEAFI.

Remarks on this clonotype: A read error may produce the germline difference seen at one junction end. V usage is TRBV5-6 and J usage is TRBJ1-3; no definite D call. The CDR3 contains 16 residues. Germline CDR1 is SGHDT and CDR2 is YYEEEE. CDR3 residues: CVSSRPTGSSGNTIYF. The CDR3 bases are TGTGTCAGCAGTCGGCCCACGGGATCCTCTGGAAACACCATATATTTT.

This clonotype was detected a few times. This clone may be a read error of a much larger clone one base away. This chain joins TRBV6-1 and TRBJ1-1; the D gene is possibly TRBD1 (5 bases). The CDR3 spans 13 residues. Germline V CDR1 and CDR2: MNHNS, SASEGT. CDR3 in DNA: TGTGTCACTACAAAGGGACGGGCCACTGAAGCTTTCTTT. This codes for CVTTKGRATEAFF.

J is TRBJ2-1 and V is TRBV6-5, with D unresolved. The CDR3 contains 14 residues. The V gene lost 0 bases and the J gene lost 7 bases, with 10 bases spanning the gap. Germline CDR1 reads MNHEY; CDR2 reads SVGAGI. CDR3 in amino acids: CASSYSPRRNEQFF. The DNA of the CDR3 is TGTGCCAGCAGTTACTCGCCCCGAAGAAATGAGCAGTTCTTC.

A note on this clonotype: With a much larger clone just one base away, this may be a read error. This CDR3 is CASSQPKPAGNINEQFF. CDR3 DNA sequence: TGCGCCAGCAGCCAACCCAAACCAGCGGGGAATATTAATGAGCAGTTCTTC. The rearrangement uses TRBV4-1 and TRBJ2-1; 7 bases align to TRBD2. This CDR3 has 17 amino acids. Germline assignment: CDR1 MGHRA and CDR2 YSYEKL. The trim removed 2 bases at V and 7 bases at J, leaving 14 bases unmatched.

Written as DNA, the CDR3 is TGTGCCAGCTCACCACCGCGCACAGCTGGAAACACCATATATTTT. Its protein product is CASSPPRTAGNTIYF. V usage is TRBV18 and J usage is TRBJ1-3; no firm D call. Germline loops: CDR1 KGHSH, CDR2 LQKENI. The CDR3 is 15 amino acids. Trimming pared 0 bases from V and 2 bases from J, leaving 8 bases between.

For this clonotype: A much larger clonotype is one base distant, so this may be a read error. This chain joins TRBV24-1 and TRBJ2-3; D perhaps matches TRBD1 (5 bases). This CDR3 has 13 amino acids. Deletions cut 7 bases from V and 1 base from J, with 8 bases between. Germline V gene sequence: CDR1 KGHDR, CDR2 SFDVKD. In DNA, the CDR3 is TGTGCCACCAGCACGACAGGCACAGATACGCAGTATTTT. Protein product: CATSTTGTDTQYF.

With regard to this clonotype: A read error may be the cause here, since a much bigger clone is one base away. This chain joins TRBV7-8 and TRBJ2-7; 9 positions match TRBD1. The CDR3 sequence is 15 residues long. From germline, CDR1 is SGHVS and CDR2 FQNEAQ. Trimming at V came to 6 bases and at J to 3 bases, leaving 9 bases not matched to a gene. The CDR3 DNA is TGTGCCAGCAGTCCGGGACAGGGCCCCTTCTACGAGCAGTACTTC. Protein sequence: CASSPGQGPFYEQYF.

This chain joins TRBV6-1 and TRBJ1-2; D not certain. Germline V CDR1 and CDR2: MNHNS, SASEGT. V was shortened by 9 bases and J by 3 bases, with 8 bases between the two germline ends. The CDR3 loop spans 11 amino acids. The CDR3 coding sequence is TGTGCCAGTGCCGGAGACTATGGCTACACCTTC. Its translation: CASAGDYGYTF.

About this clonotype itself: Compared with germline, one end of the junction differs, possibly owing to a read error. The chain employs TRBV11-2 and TRBJ2-1; 7 bases are a match to TRBD2. The germline gives CDR1 SGHAT, CDR2 FQNNGV. The CDR3 length is 17 residues. The CDR3 DNA is TGTGCTAGCAGCTTAGGACTGGCGGGAGTGGGCTACAATGACCAGTTCTTC. Translating gives CASSLGLAGVGYNDQFF.

The count of this clonotype is one. The junction departs from the called germline gene at one end, perhaps through a read error. The V and J genes are TRBV12-3 or TRBV12-4 and TRBJ1-2, with D possibly matching TRBD1 (5 bases). The CDR3 totals 17 residues. The CDR3 nucleotides read TGCGCCAGCAGTTTTAGTCAGGCGGGGACGCTGAACTATGGCTACACCTTC. Translated, it gives CASSFSQAGTLNYGYTF.

This rearrangement joins TRBV12-3 or TRBV12-4 to TRBJ2-2; maybe TRBD1 (5 bases). Trimming removed 5 bases from V and 6 bases from J, with 16 bases in between. The CDR3 sequence is 15 residues long. In DNA, the CDR3 is TGTGCCAGCAGTCCAGGGCAGACGAGCGCCGGGGAGCTGTTTTTT. Translated, it gives CASSPGQTSAGELFF.

The sample holds one count of this clonotype. One junction end does not reproduce the germline sequence, and a read error may be involved. The chain combines TRBV5-5 with TRBJ2-7; 7 bases align to TRBD1. The CDR3 is 15 amino acids. Germline V gene data show CDR1 as SGHKS and CDR2 as YYEKEE (reference sequence). The CDR3 reads CASSSLDRLSYEQYF. Written as DNA, the CDR3 is TGTGCCAGTAGCTCCCTGGACAGGCTAAGCTACGAGCAGTACTTC.

About this clonotype: At one end the junction does not follow the germline gene, possibly because of a read error. V gene TRBV18 combines with J gene TRBJ2-3; D is unresolved. The CDR3 consists of 16 residues. Germline V CDR1 and CDR2: KGHSH, LQKENI. In DNA form, the CDR3 reads TGTGCCAGCTCACCACCGGTAACTCGTTACACAGATACGCAGTGTTTT. It encodes CASSPPVTRYTDTQCF.

In its sample, this clonotype was seen a few times. J is TRBJ1-4 and V is TRBV6-6, with D possibly TRBD1 on 5 matching bases. In germline, CDR1 is MNHNY, CDR2 SVGAGI (reference sequence). The CDR3 has 16 amino acids. The CDR3, as DNA: TGTGTTAGCAGTTACTCGCCCGTGGGGCGGAATGAAAAACTGTTTTTT. Its protein is CVSSYSPVGRNEKLFF.

Turning to this clonotype: At one boundary the junction diverges from the germline segment, which might be a read error. The rearrangement uses TRBV11-3 and TRBJ2-5; D gene uncertain. CDR3 length: 13 residues. The V gene's germline CDR1 is SGHNT and CDR2 YENEEA. CDR3 sequence reads: CASSLVREETHYF. The DNA for the CDR3 is TGTGCCAGCAGCTTAGTTAGGGAAGAGACCCACTACTTC.

Many counts were recorded for this clonotype. The chain links TRBV6-5 to TRBJ1-5; D is possibly TRBD1 (6 bases). V lost 6 bases, J lost 2 bases, and 11 bases lay in between. From germline, CDR1 is MNHEY and CDR2 SVGAGI. The CDR3 covers 14 residues. CDR3: CASSRRQGNQPQHF. CDR3 in DNA: TGTGCCAGCAGCCGGAGACAGGGCAATCAGCCCCAGCATTTT.

Worth noting for this clonotype: A much more abundant neighbour one base away suggests this may be a read error. The V and J genes are TRBV7-9 and TRBJ2-7; 7 nucleotides agree with TRBD1. CDR3 length: 13 amino acids. V trimming: 6 bases; J trimming: 1 base; junction bases outside the gene matches: 3. Germline V gives CDR1 SEHNR, CDR2 FQNEAQ (reference sequence). CDR3 sequence (DNA): TGTGCCAGCAGGCAGGGGGAATCCTACGAGCAGTACTTC. Amino acid sequence: CASRQGESYEQYF. Supplemented by reference TRBV7-9 and TRBJ2-7, the full variable domain reads DTGVSQNPRHKITKRGQNVTFRCDPISEHNRLYWYRQTLGQGPEFLTYFQNEAQLEKSRLLSDRFSAERPKGSFSTLEIQRTEQGDSAMYLCASRQGESYEQYFGPGTRLTVT.

V usage is TRBV20-1 and J usage is TRBJ2-1, with 13 positions matching TRBD2. The CDR3 totals 16 residues. Germline V lookup: CDR1 DFQATT, CDR2 SNEGSKA (reference sequence). J was trimmed by 5 bases and V by 6 bases; bases with no gene match: 10. Here the CDR3 DNA reads TGCAGTGCCAGCACTAGCGGGAGGGGTAACGACAATGAGCAGTTCTTC. Its translation: CSASTSGRGNDNEQFF.

This clonotype was counted at least ten times. This chain joins TRBV12-3 or TRBV12-4 and TRBJ1-1; D gene unclear. The CDR3 loop spans 11 amino acids. V lost 7 bases and J lost 7, with 10 bases in between. In nucleotides, the CDR3 is TGTGCCAGCACCGATAGAGGTGAAGCTTTCTTT. It codes for CASTDRGEAFF.